Shown below are 17 T cell receptor beta chains from a single sample sequenced in a study of blood T cells in healthy people across ages (dated by TCRdb to about 2015). The library was built by means of 5' RACE. For sequencing, an Illumina HiSeq 2500 was employed. A second PCR of roughly 6 to 11 cycles was run with a J-beta primer mix and a sample-barcoded 5' primer. TCRdb handled the public reads itself, with Q25 trimming in fastp and clone calling in MiXCR, and kept productive beta chains. Every distinct CDR3 protein forms one entry, paired with its most common genes and DNA. The sample includes 1.5 million to 2 million distinct CDR3 sequences, with roughly 30% observed a single time. The ten most abundant clones make up around 10% of the sample. Sequenced: blood. These receptors all stem from a woman aged 25 to 39 in good health.

The V and J genes are TRBV29-1 and TRBJ2-2, with D perhaps TRBD2 (6 bases). The ends were cut back, 7 bases at V and 2 bases at J, with 14 bases in the middle. The CDR3 has 14 amino acids. Germline values: CDR1 SQVTM, CDR2 ANQGSEA. CDR3 DNA: TGCAGCGCCTCGGGACTCATAAACACCGGGGAGCTGTTTTTT. Its translation is CSASGLINTGELFF.

This chain uses TRBV9 with TRBJ1-2; TRBD1 is a possible D gene (6 bases). Looked up from germline, CDR1 is SGDLS and CDR2 is YYNGEE. The germline V and J ends were trimmed by 4 bases and 3 bases, with 22 bases remaining between them. CDR3 length: 17 residues. The CDR3 nucleotides read TGTGCCAGCAGCCTCGCCCGGGACACCTCTTTCTACTATGGCTACACCTTC. It is translated as CASSLARDTSFYYGYTF.

This clonotype was counted between two and nine times. The chain carries TRBV4-1 and TRBJ2-1; TRBD1 might be the D (6 bases). Germline V lookup: CDR1 MGHRA, CDR2 YSYEKL. The CDR3 covers 18 residues. Trimming removed 1 base at V and 0 bases at J, with 16 bases between. The CDR3 loop is CASSQGGAGVYSYNEQFF. CDR3 DNA: TGCGCCAGCAGCCAAGGAGGGGCAGGGGTCTACTCCTACAATGAGCAGTTCTTC.

The V gene is TRBV7-8, the J gene TRBJ2-3; 8 bases are shared with TRBD2. V lost 5 bases and J lost 1; bases outside the gene matches: 8. The germline V gene encodes CDR1 SGHVS and CDR2 FQNEAQ. The CDR3 extends over 16 amino acids. The CDR3 loop is CASSERGGIGTDTQYF. The CDR3 nucleotides are TGTGCCAGCAGCGAGCGCGGGGGGATCGGCACAGATACGCAGTATTTT.

Many counts were recorded for this clonotype. The chain joins TRBV4-1 to TRBJ2-5; 10 nucleotides line up with TRBD2. This CDR3 contains 16 residues. J was trimmed by 1 base and V by 4 bases; bases with no gene match: 6. Looked up from germline, CDR1 is MGHRA and CDR2 is YSYEKL. The CDR3 DNA reads as TGCGCCAGCAGCCCAGAGGTAGCGGGGGGCCAAGAGACCCAGTACTTC. Translated: CASSPEVAGGQETQYF.

This clonotype was counted ten times or more. The chain links TRBV29-1 to TRBJ2-1; TRBD2 matches 10 bases. The CDR3 has 14 residues. Germline V gene data show CDR1 as SQVTM and CDR2 as ANQGSEA. V gave up 4 bases and J gave up 5 bases; unmatched junction bases: 5. Written as DNA, the CDR3 is TGCAGCGTTGGCCGGACTAGCGGAAACAATGAGCAGTTCTTC. Protein sequence: CSVGRTSGNNEQFF.

This clonotype appeared a few times. The chain links TRBV11-2 to TRBJ2-5, with 10 nucleotides matching TRBD2. The CDR3 length is 16 residues. With 3 bases clipped from V and 8 bases from J, the junction kept 12 bases outside the gene matches. Germline CDR1 is SGHAT and CDR2 is FQNNGV. In nucleotides, the CDR3 is TGTGCCAGCAGCTTGGTCCCCTGGCTAGCGGGAGCTACCCAGTACTTC. Encoded protein: CASSLVPWLAGATQYF.

The chain links TRBV12-5 to TRBJ2-7; D might be TRBD2 (6 bases). The CDR3 is 15 amino acids. V dropped 1 base and J dropped 1 base, with 11 bases sitting between them. CDR1 and CDR2 from the germline V gene are LGHNT and FRNRAP. The CDR3 DNA sequence: TGTGCTAGTGGTTTGGAAACTAGCTGGTCCTACGAGCAGTACTTC. Translating gives CASGLETSWSYEQYF.

This sequence joins TRBV6-1 and TRBJ2-5, with D perhaps being TRBD1 or TRBD2 (5 bases each). The CDR3 contains 14 residues. The germline gives CDR1 MNHNS, CDR2 SASEGT. V dropped 1 base and J dropped 5 bases, with 11 bases sitting between them. The CDR3 spells CASSEGGGRETQYF. In DNA form, the CDR3 reads TGTGCCAGCAGTGAAGGTGGGGGAAGGGAGACCCAGTACTTC.

This rearrangement joins TRBV30 to TRBJ2-3; the D gene is possibly TRBD1 (5 bases). Trimming stripped 8 bases from V and 2 bases from J, with 17 bases between. This CDR3 is built from 14 residues. Germline CDR1 reads GTSNPN; CDR2 reads SVGIG (reference sequence). This chain's CDR3 is CAGNLRASTDTQYF. CDR3 coding DNA: TGTGCCGGAAACCTCAGGGCATCCACAGATACGCAGTATTTT.

The gene calls are TRBV6-1 and TRBJ1-5, with a tentative D call TRBD1 (6 bases). Trimming took off 6 bases at V and 5 bases at J, with 8 bases between the two ends. Looked up from germline, CDR1 is MNHNS and CDR2 is SASEGT. CDR3 size: 12 residues. For the CDR3, the DNA is TGTGCCAGCAGACAGGGACATCAGCCCCAGCATTTT. It yields the protein CASRQGHQPQHF.

This clonotype has a count of ten or more. The J gene is TRBJ2-1, the V gene TRBV29-1; D may be TRBD1 (6 bases). This CDR3 has 14 residues. Germline CDR1 reads SQVTM; CDR2 reads ANQGSEA. V was cut by 7 bases and J by 5 bases, with 18 bases left in between. CDR3 region: CSAKGGQTNNEQFF. The CDR3 DNA is TGCAGCGCTAAAGGGGGACAAACCAACAATGAGCAGTTCTTC.

On this clonotype: An end of the junction differs from the germline gene, which may be a read error. J is TRBJ2-1 and V is TRBV20-1; D tentatively fits TRBD1 or TRBD2 (5 bases each). Germline lookup yields CDR1 DFQATT and CDR2 SNEGSKA (reference sequence). The CDR3 runs to 16 residues. Here the CDR3 reads CGARDRRAGTANEQFF. DNA for the CDR3: TGCGGTGCTAGAGATAGAAGGGCAGGGACGGCCAATGAGCAGTTCTTC.

This clonotype turned up a few times. The chain is built from TRBV5-4 and TRBJ2-1; D remains ambiguous. Germline-derived CDR1 and CDR2 are SGHNT and YYREEE (reference sequence). The CDR3 runs to 12 residues. With 0 bases removed from V and 10 bases from J, the gap between germline ends came to 8 bases. The CDR3 region has the DNA TGTGCCAGCAGCTTGGAAGTCGACGAGCAGTTCTTC. Translation: CASSLEVDEQFF.

The chain has TRBV20-1 and TRBJ2-7, with D maybe TRBD1 (8 bases). Trimming removed 0 bases from V and 2 bases from J, with 20 bases in between. Germline-derived CDR1 and CDR2 are DFQATT and SNEGSKA (reference sequence). The CDR3 is 17 residues long. CDR3 region: CSARDQGAGGSPYEQYF. CDR3 bases: TGCAGTGCTAGAGATCAGGGGGCCGGGGGGTCGCCCTACGAGCAGTACTTC.

J is TRBJ2-1 and V is TRBV5-1; D is ambiguous. Germline CDR1 is SGHRS and CDR2 is YFSETQ. The CDR3 loop spans 13 amino acids. V was clipped by 4 bases and J by 8 bases, with 13 bases between them. The CDR3 region has the DNA TGCGCCAGCAGCCGTAGGACGAGAGATGAGCAGTTCTTC. This sequence encodes CASSRRTRDEQFF.

This clonotype was seen more than once but under ten times. V usage is TRBV7-3 and J usage is TRBJ1-1, with D possibly TRBD1 on 5 matching bases. CDR1 is SGHTA and CDR2 is FQGTGA in the germline V gene. The CDR3 length is 15 residues. Trimming pared 5 bases from V and 5 bases from J, leaving 18 bases between. CDR3 sequence reads: CASSPLGGVGTEAFF. For the CDR3, the DNA is TGTGCCAGCAGCCCGCTCGGGGGGGTAGGAACTGAAGCTTTCTTT.